Below, 14 T cell receptor beta chains from the same sample are listed, as sequenced in a study of identical twins. TCRdb ran MiXCR on the 5' RACE reads and lists one entry per CDR3 protein. The sample lists some 250,000 distinct CDR3 sequences, more than 9.5% seen once, with about 4% in the top ten. This sample also appeared in a second study, on yellow fever vaccine responses in identical twins.

The material sequenced was memory (CD45RO+) T cells sorted from blood. The receptor source for this set is a woman between 18 and 30 years old in good health.

This rearrangement joins TRBV15 to TRBJ2-2; D gene unclear. Trimming removed 0 bases from V and 1 base from J, with 6 bases in between. Looked up from germline, CDR1 is LNHNV and CDR2 is YYDKDF (reference sequence). The CDR3 contains 15 residues. CDR3 coding DNA: TGTGCCACCAGCAGAGATCGTTGGAACACCGGGGAGCTGTTTTTT. It specifies CATSRDRWNTGELFF.

V gene TRBV14 combines with J gene TRBJ2-5, with a weak D call TRBD2 (6 bases). The V and J ends lost 4 bases and 0 bases respectively, with 12 bases between them. Germline CDR1 and CDR2: SGHDN and FVKESK. The CDR3 is made up of 15 amino acids. CDR3 sequence (DNA): TGTGCCAGCAGCCGATTCGGGGACTACCAAGAGACCCAGTACTTC. Protein sequence: CASSRFGDYQETQYF. The full variable domain, completed using reference TRBV14 and TRBJ2-5, is EAGVTQFPSHSVIEKGQTVTLRCDPISGHDNLYWYRRVMGKEIKFLLHFVKESKQDESGMPNNRFLAERTGGTYSTLKVQPAELEDSGVYFCASSRFGDYQETQYFGPGTRLLVL.

This clonotype was counted at least ten times. The chain is built from TRBV29-1 and TRBJ2-3, with D unclear. Deletions cut 4 bases from V and 1 base from J, with 9 bases between. This CDR3 has 13 amino acids. Germline CDR1 is SQVTM and CDR2 is ANQGSEA. The CDR3 sequence is CSVGLRGTDTQYF. CDR3 DNA sequence: TGCAGCGTTGGTCTACGAGGCACAGATACGCAGTATTTT.

This clonotype occurred a few times. The DNA for the CDR3 is TGCAGTGCTAGTGGTGGAGGCGGCGGGGAGCTGTTTTTT. Translation gives CSASGGGGGELFF. V gene TRBV20-1 combines with J gene TRBJ2-2, with D tentatively TRBD2 (5 bases). Trimming shortened V by 3 bases and J by 7 bases, and 12 bases separated the two germline ends. The CDR3 contains 13 residues. In germline, CDR1 is DFQATT, CDR2 SNEGSKA (reference sequence).

This chain joins TRBV20-1 and TRBJ2-6, with a possible D match to TRBD1 (5 bases). Germline V gene lookup returns CDR1 DFQATT and CDR2 SNEGSKA (reference sequence). The V end lost 4 bases, the J end lost 0 bases, and 16 bases lay between the germline ends. The CDR3 extends over 17 amino acids. The CDR3 DNA reads TGCAGTGCTAAAATCGCAGGGCTAAGCTCTGGGGCCAACGTCCTGACTTTC. Translated: CSAKIAGLSSGANVLTF.

This chain uses TRBV30 with TRBJ2-7; D not resolved. The CDR3 spans 14 residues. The germline CDR1 and CDR2 sequences are GTSNPN and SVGIG (reference sequence). Trimming removed 4 bases at V and 2 bases at J, with 15 bases between. The CDR3 loop is CAWISRVKTYEQYF. In DNA form, the CDR3 reads TGTGCCTGGATTTCTCGAGTCAAAACCTACGAGCAGTACTTC.

J is TRBJ2-6 and V is TRBV6-2 or TRBV6-3; 10 bases line up with TRBD1. The CDR3 extends over 18 amino acids. Germline values: CDR1 MNHEY, CDR2 SVGEGT. The V segment lost 2 bases and the J segment 2 bases; nucleotides outside the gene matches: 6. CDR3 bases: TGTGCCAGCAGTTACCCGGACAGGGGGGGGACTGGGGCCAACGTCCTGACTTTC. Translated: CASSYPDRGGTGANVLTF.

V and J are TRBV20-1 and TRBJ2-1, with 10 bases lining up with TRBD2. V was pared by 2 bases and J by 6 bases, with 13 bases of the junction left unmatched. The CDR3 loop spans 17 amino acids. CDR1 DFQATT and CDR2 SNEGSKA come from the germline V gene (reference sequence). The CDR3 region has the DNA TGCAGTGCTAGATCAACGGCCGGGACTAGCGTCCTCAATGAGCAGTTCTTC. This encodes CSARSTAGTSVLNEQFF.

This clonotype showed up just a few times. The V call is TRBV30, the J call TRBJ2-5, with D possibly being TRBD2 (5 bases). Trimming took 4 bases from V and 9 from J, leaving 12 bases between them. Germline CDR1 is GTSNPN and CDR2 is SVGIG (reference sequence). The length of the CDR3 is 11 residues. The DNA for the CDR3 is TGTGCCTGGACTGGGAGTAGGGCCCAGTACTTC. The encoded protein is CAWTGSRAQYF. Full variable domain (outside the CDR3, taken from reference TRBV30 and TRBJ2-5): SQTIHQWPATLVQPVGSPLSLECTVEGTSNPNLYWYRQAAGRGLQLLFYSVGIGQISSEVPQNLSASRPQDRQFILSSKKLLLSDSGFYLCAWTGSRAQYFGPGTRLLVL.

This clonotype has just a few counts. The chain has TRBV10-2 and TRBJ2-4, with 8 positions matching TRBD2. With V trimmed by 6 bases and J by 2 bases, 6 bases remained unmatched. Germline CDR1 is WSHSY and CDR2 is SAAADI. The CDR3 runs 15 residues. The CDR3 coding sequence is TGCGCCAGCAGCGGTAGCGGGACGTCCAAAAACATTCAGTACTTC. Translation gives CASSGSGTSKNIQYF.

This clonotype appeared many times. The chain employs TRBV29-1 and TRBJ2-1; TRBD2 agrees at 7 bases. Losses at the gene ends were 6 bases for V and 9 bases for J; bases not matched to a gene: 11. Germline V lookup: CDR1 SQVTM, CDR2 ANQGSEA. The CDR3 contains 13 residues. The CDR3 reads CSVAAGDATEQFF. CDR3 bases: TGCAGCGTCGCGGCGGGAGACGCCACTGAGCAGTTCTTC.

The rearrangement links TRBV5-1 to TRBJ2-7; TRBD1 agrees at 11 bases. The CDR3 runs 16 residues. The germline gives CDR1 SGHRS, CDR2 YFSETQ. V was clipped by 4 bases and J by 1 base; unmatched bases: 7. The CDR3 reads CASSITGQGASYEQYF. CDR3 coding DNA: TGCGCCAGCAGCATCACAGGACAGGGGGCTTCCTACGAGCAGTACTTC.

This clonotype was seen more than once but under ten times. The chain uses TRBV9 and TRBJ1-1; D remains unclear. The CDR3 totals 15 residues. Looked up from germline, CDR1 is SGDLS and CDR2 is YYNGEE. Trimming took off 0 bases at V and 1 base at J, with 10 bases between the two ends. The CDR3 protein is CASSVATARNTEAFF. The CDR3 DNA is TGTGCCAGCAGCGTAGCTACAGCAAGGAACACTGAAGCTTTCTTT.

In its sample, this clonotype was seen a few times. Compared with germline, one end of the junction differs, possibly owing to a read error. J is TRBJ1-4 and V is TRBV10-3; perhaps TRBD1 as D (5 bases). Germline V lookup: CDR1 ENHRY, CDR2 SYGVKD. The CDR3 totals 12 residues. This chain's CDR3 is CAIGATNEKLFF. The CDR3 DNA reads TGTGCCATCGGGGCAACGAATGAAAAACTGTTTTTT.